This TCR beta chain appears in the sequencing data of a study of T-cell memory formation after mild COVID-19. A remark on this clonotype: Its specificity is unknown.

In TCRdb, the 5' RACE reads were re-called with MiXCR into one record per CDR3 protein. Among roughly 190,000 distinct CDR3 sequences listed, approximately 16% were seen once. The study, taken as a whole, reports: Contracting CD4+ clones sat mainly in CM and EM; CD8+ in EMRA. Contracting clones from day 15 to 85 showed balanced CD4/CD8; later expanders favored CD4+. Pre-infection memory already had some responding clones, implying cross-reactive memory joined.

Sequenced material: PBMCs or a T cell subset sorted from them (not recorded which). This TCR derives from an adult woman who had mild COVID-19 (a few samples of this study predate the infection). Cell type and time point are not known.

The CDR3 region is CASSFSGGATDTQYF. The CDR3 DNA sequence: TGCGCCAGCAGCTTTAGCGGGGGGGCCACAGATACGCAGTATTTT. The chain recombines TRBV5-1 with TRBJ2-3; the match to TRBD2 covers 11 bases. The trim removed 2 bases at V and 2 bases at J, leaving 1 base unmatched. CDR3 length: 15 residues. Germline CDR1 and CDR2: SGHRS and YFSETQ.